The 30 T cell receptor beta chains below come from one sample, sequenced in a study of CD8+CD57+ T cells in acquired aplastic anemia. Researchers used genomic DNA as the template to profile TCR beta VDJ and CDR3. TCRdb reprocessed the reads via MiXCR and lists one record per CDR3 protein. The table has a few hundred thousand distinct CDR3 sequences, about half seen once. Selection for sequencing was limited to patients who had shown CD8+CD57+ cell expansion by flow cytometry. The sample comprised sorted CD4+, CD8+, or CD8+CD57+ T cells (not recorded which) from PBMCs. The receptors were sampled from a human donor with aplastic anemia.

On this clonotype itself: With a much larger clone just one base away, this may be a read error. The V call is TRBV19, the J call TRBJ2-2, with 8 nucleotides matching TRBD1. The CDR3 extends over 17 amino acids. V was pared by 3 bases and J by 5 bases, with 11 bases of the junction left unmatched. Germline V lookup: CDR1 LNHDA, CDR2 SQIVND (reference sequence). CDR3 sequence: CASSIGPDRESTGELFF. In DNA, the CDR3 is TGTGCCAGTAGTATCGGACCGGACAGGGAGTCGACCGGGGAGCTGTTTTTT.

This clonotype occurred many times. This rearrangement joins TRBV20-1 to TRBJ1-2, with 10 bases that match TRBD1. CDR1 is DFQATT, CDR2 SNEGSKA, per germline (reference sequence). This CDR3 spans 13 amino acids. V dropped 6 bases and J dropped 8; count of bases not matched to a gene: 9. The CDR3: CSAPADRGLGYTF. CDR3 in DNA: TGCAGTGCACCCGCGGACAGGGGGTTAGGCTACACCTTC.

On this clonotype itself: Germline is not matched at one junction end, which may reflect a read error. The chain joins TRBV7-9 to TRBJ2-7, with a weak D call TRBD2 (6 bases). Per germline, CDR1 SEHNR and CDR2 FQNEAQ (reference sequence). CDR3 size: 16 residues. The CDR3 coding sequence is TGTGCCGGCAGCTTAGTAGGCCGGGGGACCCCCTACGAGCAGTACTTC. This gives the protein CAGSLVGRGTPYEQYF.

Regarding this clonotype: The conserved final phenylalanine or tryptophan is absent from the CDR3, which likely points to a read error. This chain uses TRBV11-2 with TRBJ2-7; 7 nucleotides line up with TRBD2. This CDR3 is built from 15 residues. Germline CDR1 SGHAT, CDR2 FQNNGV. V lost 1 base and J lost 2; bases outside the gene matches: 5. CDR3 amino acids: CASSLGSGATYEQYL. The CDR3 DNA reads as TGTGCCAGCAGCTTAGGGAGCGGGGCGACCTACGAGCAGTACCTC.

Concerning this clonotype itself: One end of the junction is discordant with germline, which a read error may explain. V and J are TRBV3-1 and TRBJ2-7; no clear D gene. Per the germline V gene, CDR1 is LGHDT and CDR2 is YNNKEL (reference sequence). CDR3 length: 15 amino acids. CDR3 loop: CASSRSQAYTYERYF. CDR3 nucleotides: TGTGCCAGCAGTCGAAGTCAAGCTTACACCTACGAGCGGTACTTC.

The chain links TRBV24-1 to TRBJ2-3, with 7 positions matching TRBD2. V lost 9 bases and J lost 1; bases outside the gene matches: 12. This CDR3 is 16 amino acids long. Germline V gene sequence: CDR1 KGHDR, CDR2 SFDVKD. The CDR3 is CATAGTKMVGTDTQYF. The CDR3 nucleotides are TGTGCCACCGCAGGGACTAAGATGGTGGGCACAGATACGCAGTATTTT.

The chain has TRBV15 and TRBJ2-3; the match to TRBD2 covers 10 bases. The CDR3 contains 14 residues. Looked up from germline, CDR1 is LNHNV and CDR2 is YYDKDF (reference sequence). The J segment lost 11 bases and the V segment lost 3 bases, leaving 8 bases of the junction unmatched. The CDR3 nucleotides are TGTGCCACCAGCAGGGCTAGCGGGGGCCAGGAGCAGTATTTT. Translation: CATSRASGGQEQYF. The whole variable domain, remainder taken from reference TRBV15 and TRBJ2-3, is DAMVIQNPRYQVTQFGKPVTLSCSQTLNHNVMYWYQQKSSQAPKLLFHYYDKDFNNEADTPDNFQSRRPNTSFCFLDIRSPGLGDTAMYLCATSRASGGQEQYFGPGTRLTVL.

The rearrangement links TRBV5-1 to TRBJ1-5; maybe TRBD1 (6 bases). CDR3 length: 15 residues. Trimming took off 1 base at V and 0 bases at J, with 8 bases between the two ends. Germline loops: CDR1 SGHRS, CDR2 YFSETQ. DNA for the CDR3: TGCGCCAGCAGCTTGTGGACAGATAGCAATCAGCCCCAGCATTTT. Translation: CASSLWTDSNQPQHF.

The chain recombines TRBV18 with TRBJ2-5; 10 nucleotides match TRBD1. The V segment lost 5 bases and the J segment 3 bases; nucleotides outside the gene matches: 6. CDR1 is KGHSH, CDR2 LQKENI, per germline. This CDR3 has 15 residues. CDR3 protein: CASSKGQGIEETQYF. CDR3 coding DNA: TGTGCCAGCTCAAAGGGACAGGGGATCGAAGAGACCCAGTACTTC.

This clonotype was detected many times. The V call is TRBV5-8, the J call TRBJ1-1; D is possibly TRBD1 (6 bases). The germline V gene has CDR1 SGHTS and CDR2 YDEGEE. This CDR3 has 15 amino acids. Trimming stripped 3 bases from V and 5 bases from J, with 17 bases between. Here the CDR3 DNA reads TGTGCCAGCAGCTCGGCCCAGGGTAGGGGGACTGAAGCTTTCTTT. Protein product: CASSSAQGRGTEAFF.

This chain connects TRBV3-1 to TRBJ1-2, with unresolved D. Per germline, CDR1 LGHDT and CDR2 YNNKEL (reference sequence). The CDR3 is made up of 14 amino acids. The ends were cut back, 4 bases at V and 8 bases at J, with 17 bases in the middle. The CDR3 reads CASSRPGGDWGYTF. The CDR3 DNA follows: TGTGCCAGCAGCCGACCCGGTGGAGATTGGGGCTACACCTTC.

V usage is TRBV12-3 or TRBV12-4 and J usage is TRBJ1-2; TRBD1 is a possible D gene (5 bases). The CDR3 length is 14 residues. The germline V and J ends were trimmed by 6 bases and 2 bases, with 13 bases remaining between them. CDR3 bases: TGTGCCAGCAGAAAATCCTCAGGGAACTATGGCTACACCTTC. Protein sequence: CASRKSSGNYGYTF.

CDR3: CASSVGRSNQPQHF. The CDR3 DNA is TGTGCCAGCAGTGTCGGGCGGAGCAATCAGCCCCAGCATTTT. The chain carries TRBV6-5 and TRBJ1-5; D call uncertain. The CDR3 is 14 amino acids. Trimming removed 5 bases from V and 1 base from J, with 9 bases in between. The germline V gene encodes CDR1 MNHEY and CDR2 SVGAGI.

This sequence joins TRBV20-1 and TRBJ2-6; 8 bases fit TRBD2. Germline CDR1 and CDR2: DFQATT and SNEGSKA (reference sequence). After removal of 1 base from V and 0 bases from J, the junction contained 11 bases not matched to a gene. The CDR3 is made up of 19 amino acids. DNA of the CDR3: TGCAGTGCTAGAGTAATAAGGGTAGCGGGGCTCTCTGGGGCCAACGTCCTGACTTTC. Translation gives CSARVIRVAGLSGANVLTF.

V and J are TRBV12-5 and TRBJ1-3; 9 bases are a match to TRBD1. Germline V gives CDR1 LGHNT, CDR2 FRNRAP. V gave up 3 bases and J gave up 5 bases; unmatched junction bases: 2. The CDR3 is 14 residues long. CDR3 loop: CASGLGTGRNTIYF. The CDR3 DNA is TGTGCTAGTGGTTTAGGGACAGGGAGAAACACCATATATTTT. The full variable domain, with the rest looked up from reference TRBV12-5 and TRBJ1-3, is DARVTQTPRHKVTEMGQEVTMRCQPILGHNTVFWYRQTMMQGLELLAYFRNRAPLDDSGMPKDRFSAEMPDATLATLKIQPSEPRDSAVYFCASGLGTGRNTIYFGEGSWLTVV.

This chain links TRBV10-1 with TRBJ2-5, with 8 bases that match TRBD1. The junction had 4 bases not matched to a gene; V was cut back by 5 bases and J by 2 bases. Looked up from germline, CDR1 is WNHNN and CDR2 is SYGVQD (reference sequence). This CDR3 is 14 amino acids long. The CDR3 sequence is CASSHTGGQETQYF. The CDR3 nucleotides are TGCGCCAGCAGTCATACAGGGGGGCAAGAGACCCAGTACTTC.

This chain uses TRBV5-4 with TRBJ2-7; TRBD1 matches 9 bases. The CDR3 is 14 amino acids. Germline V gives CDR1 SGHNT, CDR2 YYREEE (reference sequence). V gave up 6 bases and J gave up 5 bases; unmatched junction bases: 9. CDR3 sequence: CASNSPGQGDEQYF. For the CDR3, the DNA is TGTGCCAGCAACTCTCCGGGACAGGGCGACGAGCAGTACTTC.

The J gene is TRBJ2-1, the V gene TRBV20-1; D is uncertain. The ends were cut back, 6 bases at V and 4 bases at J, with 16 bases in the middle. The CDR3 covers 14 residues. In germline, CDR1 is DFQATT, CDR2 SNEGSKA (reference sequence). The CDR3 DNA sequence: TGCAGTGCCACGACATGGACGGATTACAATGAGCAGTTCTTC. Its protein is CSATTWTDYNEQFF.

V is TRBV2 and J is TRBJ1-4, with D possibly TRBD1 on 5 matching bases. CDR1 and CDR2 (germline): SNHLY, FYNNEI. The CDR3 is 14 residues long. Trimming took off 7 bases at V and 8 bases at J, with 17 bases between the two ends. CDR3 in DNA: TGTGCCAGCACCCCGGGACGGATGGGGGAAAAACTGTTTTTT. Its translation is CASTPGRMGEKLFF.

This clonotype was picked up many times. The V gene is TRBV11-3, the J gene TRBJ1-2; no clear D gene. V lost 4 bases and J 3 bases, leaving 3 bases between the germline ends. The CDR3 sequence is 11 residues long. The germline V gene has CDR1 SGHNT and CDR2 YENEEA. The CDR3 sequence is CASSSHYGYTF. CDR3 DNA: TGTGCCAGCAGCTCTCACTATGGCTACACCTTC.

V and J are TRBV9 and TRBJ2-7; 11 bases line up with TRBD1. J lost 3 bases, V lost 0 bases, and 5 bases had no gene match. CDR1 SGDLS and CDR2 YYNGEE come from the germline V gene. The CDR3 is 16 residues long. CDR3 amino acids: CASSVGGDRGFYEQYF. The DNA for the CDR3 is TGTGCCAGCAGCGTAGGGGGGGACAGGGGGTTCTACGAGCAGTACTTC.

V and J are TRBV6-6 and TRBJ2-5; 7 bases agree with TRBD2. Germline V CDR1 and CDR2: MNHNY, SVGAGI (reference sequence). This CDR3 has 14 residues. The V and J ends lost 5 bases and 1 base, in that order; junction bases with no gene match: 4. CDR3 in amino acids: CASSPLAAQETQYF. CDR3 DNA sequence: TGTGCCAGCAGTCCTCTAGCGGCCCAAGAGACCCAGTACTTC.

This clonotype came up many times. The V call is TRBV5-8, the J call TRBJ2-7, with 8 nucleotides matching TRBD1. The CDR3 is 14 residues long. The germline V gene has CDR1 SGHTS and CDR2 YDEGEE. Trimming removed 1 base from V and 4 bases from J; junction bases left unmatched: 4. CDR3 DNA sequence: TGTGCCAGCAGCTTGTCAGGGGGCCCGTACGAGCAGTACTTC. Its protein is CASSLSGGPYEQYF.

Concerning this clonotype: This sequence may be a read error, since a much larger clone differs from it by one base. The rearrangement joins TRBV11-2 to TRBJ2-2; weak D call: TRBD2 (5 bases). CDR3 size: 15 residues. Germline V gives CDR1 SGHAT, CDR2 FQNNGV. CDR3 nucleotides: TGTGCCAGCAGCTTAGATAGGGTTGGCACCGGGGAGCTGCTTTTT. Translating gives CASSLDRVGTGELLF.

The V and J genes are TRBV18 and TRBJ2-5, with a possible D match to TRBD1 (6 bases). The CDR3 is 15 amino acids. V was shortened by 3 bases and J by 1 base, with 12 bases between the two germline ends. In germline, CDR1 is KGHSH, CDR2 LQKENI. The CDR3 nucleotides read TGTGCCAGCTCACCCCTGGGACAAATCCAAGAGACCCAGTACTTC. Its translation is CASSPLGQIQETQYF.

In this sample, this clonotype turned up many times. This chain uses TRBV5-4 with TRBJ1-4; D is uncertain. Trimming shortened V by 0 bases and J by 3 bases, and 9 bases separated the two germline ends. Germline CDR1 and CDR2: SGHNT and YYREEE (reference sequence). This CDR3 comprises 15 residues. The CDR3 protein is CASSLAAGSNEKLFF. In nucleotides, the CDR3 is TGTGCCAGCAGCTTGGCCGCGGGATCTAATGAAAAACTGTTTTTT.

This chain uses TRBV7-9 with TRBJ2-7, with TRBD1 identical over 7 bases. This CDR3 has 15 amino acids. Germline CDR1 and CDR2: SEHNR and FQNEAQ (reference sequence). V was pared by 5 bases and J by 0 bases, with 7 bases of the junction left unmatched. The CDR3 coding sequence is TGTGCCAGCAGCCCTGGACAGGTGAGCTCCTACGAGCAGTACTTC. Translating gives CASSPGQVSSYEQYF.

Notes on this clonotype: A read error may produce the germline difference seen at one junction end. The chain joins TRBV3-1 to TRBJ1-2; TRBD1 matches at 9 bases. This CDR3 is built from 16 residues. Germline V CDR1 and CDR2: LGHDT, YNNKEL (reference sequence). The CDR3 protein is CASGQGHRGRSYGYTF. DNA for the CDR3: TGTGCCAGCGGCCAAGGTCACAGGGGGCGATCCTATGGCTACACCTTC.

CDR3 region: CSARGQWNTEAGTDYTF. CDR3 sequence (DNA): TGCAGTGCTAGGGGACAATGGAACACTGAAGCGGGCACGGACTACACCTTC. The chain employs TRBV20-1 and TRBJ1-2; a weak D match, TRBD1 (6 bases). Germline CDR1 DFQATT, CDR2 SNEGSKA (reference sequence). V was pared by 3 bases and J by 10 bases, with 30 bases between. CDR3 length: 17 residues.

This clonotype was seen at least ten times. The CDR3 region is CASSPETIYSNQPQHF. The CDR3 DNA reads TGTGCCAGCAGCCCCGAGACCATATATAGCAATCAGCCCCAGCATTTT. The chain joins TRBV7-8 to TRBJ1-5; D gene uncertain. Trimming took off 5 bases at V and 0 bases at J, with 14 bases between the two ends. This CDR3 spans 16 amino acids. Per germline, CDR1 SGHVS and CDR2 FQNEAQ. Full variable domain (outside the CDR3, taken from reference TRBV7-8 and TRBJ1-5): GAGVSQSPRYKVAKRGQDVALRCDPISGHVSLFWYQQALGQGPEFLTYFQNEAQLDKSGLPSDRFFAERPEGSVSTLKIQRTQQEDSAVYLCASSPETIYSNQPQHFGDGTRLSIL.